This TCR beta chain was recovered during a study of ipilimumab plus nivolumab after autologous stem cell transplantation. Using immunoSEQ multiplex PCR, the repertoire was profiled, and TCRdb retains in-frame clones only, with some absent. The table records about 15,000 clones, more than 70% of them present only once. To note about this clone: Its antigen remains unknown.

Whole-study results and caveats: The authors say TCR, Treg and microbiome findings warrant further study.

The germline gives CDR1 SEHNR, CDR2 FQNEAQ (reference sequence). The CDR3 has 16 residues. The ends were cut back, 5 bases at V and 0 bases at J, with 11 bases in the middle. The specimen comprised PBMCs, sampled in a trial of ipilimumab plus nivolumab as post-transplant consolidation. The genes are TRBV7-9 and TRBJ2-6; weak D call: TRBD2 (5 bases). The clonotype originates from a male donor with diffuse large B-cell lymphoma. DNA of the CDR3: TGTGCCAGCAGCCCTGACGCGGGCTCTGGGGCCAACGTCCTGACTTTC. Its protein is CASSPDAGSGANVLTF.